This is a list of T cell receptor beta chains from one sample in a study of T-cell memory formation after mild COVID-19. TCRdb re-derived calls from the 5' RACE reads in MiXCR, one entry per CDR3 protein. The data show under 600,000 distinct CDR3 sequences, roughly a fifth seen once. The sequenced sample consisted of PBMCs or a T cell subset sorted from them (not recorded which). Every receptor here comes from an adult woman who had mild COVID-19 (a few samples of this study predate the infection). Cell type and time point are not known. The CDR3 runs from the conserved cysteine through the conserved F or W. Each record gives: V gene, J gene, clone size, D gene, CDR3 DNA, CDR3 protein. A D gene is named only where the DNA matches it firmly. The size entry is marked missing in some rows and otherwise reads once, few, many or a size class.

v_gene: TRBV6-5
j_gene: TRBJ2-1
abundance: few
d_gene: NA
CDR3nt: TGTGCCAGCGGTCCGCCCCCCTACAATGAGCAGTTCTTC
CDR3aa: CASGPPPYNEQFF

v_gene: TRBV5-1
j_gene: TRBJ2-1
abundance: NA
d_gene: TRBD1
CDR3nt: TGCGCCAGCAGCTTGTTGCCCGTACAGGGGGGCTACAATGAGCAGTTCTTC
CDR3aa: CASSLLPVQGGYNEQFF

v_gene: TRBV2
j_gene: TRBJ1-2
abundance: NA
d_gene: TRBD1
CDR3nt: TGTGCCAGCAGTGAAAGGACAGGGGGATTAGGTGGCTACACCTTC
CDR3aa: CASSERTGGLGGYTF

v_gene: TRBV12-3/TRBV12-4
j_gene: TRBJ1-2
abundance: NA
d_gene: NA
CDR3nt: TGTGCCAGCAAGAGGGGCGACTATGGCTACACCTTC
CDR3aa: CASKRGDYGYTF

v_gene: TRBV28
j_gene: TRBJ2-7
abundance: many
d_gene: TRBD2
CDR3nt: TGTGCCAGCAGTTTATGGGAGGGACTAGCGGGAGTCCAGCAGTACTTC
CDR3aa: CASSLWEGLAGVQQYF

v_gene: TRBV27
j_gene: TRBJ2-5
abundance: many
d_gene: NA
CDR3nt: TGTGCCAGCAGTCCCCGGAGTTATGGGCAGGAGACCCAGTACTTC
CDR3aa: CASSPRSYGQETQYF

v_gene: TRBV4-1
j_gene: TRBJ2-5
abundance: NA
d_gene: TRBD2
CDR3nt: TGCGCCAGCAGCCAAGACAGCGGGGGGGCCGGGGAGACCCAGTACTTC
CDR3aa: CASSQDSGGAGETQYF

v_gene: TRBV20-1
j_gene: TRBJ2-7
abundance: few
d_gene: NA
CDR3nt: TGCAGTGCTACCCCTCCAGGTGTTTACGAGCAGTACTTC
CDR3aa: CSATPPGVYEQYF

v_gene: TRBV7-6
j_gene: TRBJ2-5
abundance: few
d_gene: NA
CDR3nt: TGTGCCAGCAGCCGGCGGAGGGTTGGGGTCCAAGAGACCCAGTACTTC
CDR3aa: CASSRRRVGVQETQYF

v_gene: TRBV6-2/TRBV6-3
j_gene: TRBJ1-1
abundance: NA
d_gene: NA
CDR3nt: TGTGCCAGCCACCACCAGGGGTCGGGCACTGAAGCTTTCTTT
CDR3aa: CASHHQGSGTEAFF

v_gene: TRBV5-1
j_gene: TRBJ2-3
abundance: NA
d_gene: NA
CDR3nt: TGCGCCAGCAGCTTGGCAGTAGAGCAGGATACGCAGTATTTT
CDR3aa: CASSLAVEQDTQYF

v_gene: TRBV28
j_gene: TRBJ2-7
abundance: NA
d_gene: NA
CDR3nt: TGTGCCAGCAGTTTAAAGGGACACCGATCCTACGAGCAGTACTTC
CDR3aa: CASSLKGHRSYEQYF

v_gene: TRBV7-6
j_gene: TRBJ2-1
abundance: many
d_gene: NA
CDR3nt: TGTGCCAGCAGCTTAGGGTTTACGATCCCCTCCTACAATGAGCAGTTCTTC
CDR3aa: CASSLGFTIPSYNEQFF

v_gene: TRBV7-9
j_gene: TRBJ2-1
abundance: NA
d_gene: TRBD1
CDR3nt: TGTGCCAGCAGCTCAGGGGGACAGGGAGTTTACAATGAGCAGTTCTTC
CDR3aa: CASSSGGQGVYNEQFF

v_gene: TRBV7-8
j_gene: TRBJ2-5
abundance: few
d_gene: TRBD2
CDR3nt: TGTGCCAGCAGCTCCGTAGCGGGGGACCAAGAGACCCAGTACTTC
CDR3aa: CASSSVAGDQETQYF

v_gene: TRBV5-1
j_gene: TRBJ1-5
abundance: NA
d_gene: NA
CDR3nt: TGCGCCAGCAGCTTCGGGACGGACAATCAGCCCCAGCATTTT
CDR3aa: CASSFGTDNQPQHF

v_gene: TRBV9
j_gene: TRBJ2-7
abundance: NA
d_gene: TRBD1
CDR3nt: TGTGCCAGCAGCGTTTATGGTACAGGGGTTTACGAGCAGTACTTC
CDR3aa: CASSVYGTGVYEQYF

v_gene: TRBV7-3
j_gene: TRBJ2-3
abundance: NA
d_gene: TRBD2
CDR3nt: TGTGCCAGCAGCTCCCCGGGGGGGTCGGCAGATACGCAGTATTTT
CDR3aa: CASSSPGGSADTQYF

v_gene: TRBV12-3/TRBV12-4
j_gene: TRBJ2-2
abundance: few
d_gene: TRBD2
CDR3nt: TGTGCCAGCAGTCCTAGCGGGGGGGCGAACACCGGGGAGCTGTTTTTT
CDR3aa: CASSPSGGANTGELFF

v_gene: TRBV7-8
j_gene: TRBJ2-3
abundance: few
d_gene: TRBD2
CDR3nt: TGTGCCAGCAGCGGACGGGGACTAGCGTTGGCAGATACGCAGTATTTT
CDR3aa: CASSGRGLALADTQYF

v_gene: TRBV18
j_gene: TRBJ2-7
abundance: NA
d_gene: TRBD2
CDR3nt: TGTGCCAGCTCACCCCCAGGACTAGCGGGAGGGGTGTTGCACGAGCAGTACTTC
CDR3aa: CASSPPGLAGGVLHEQYF

v_gene: TRBV3-1
j_gene: TRBJ2-4
abundance: NA
d_gene: NA
CDR3nt: TGTGCCAGCAGCCAAGGACTCCCAGGGGCTGGCAAAAACATTCAGTACTTC
CDR3aa: CASSQGLPGAGKNIQYF

v_gene: TRBV19
j_gene: TRBJ2-7
abundance: few
d_gene: TRBD1
CDR3nt: TGTGCCAGTAGCCCGACAGGGGGCTCCGGCTACGAGCAGTACTTC
CDR3aa: CASSPTGGSGYEQYF